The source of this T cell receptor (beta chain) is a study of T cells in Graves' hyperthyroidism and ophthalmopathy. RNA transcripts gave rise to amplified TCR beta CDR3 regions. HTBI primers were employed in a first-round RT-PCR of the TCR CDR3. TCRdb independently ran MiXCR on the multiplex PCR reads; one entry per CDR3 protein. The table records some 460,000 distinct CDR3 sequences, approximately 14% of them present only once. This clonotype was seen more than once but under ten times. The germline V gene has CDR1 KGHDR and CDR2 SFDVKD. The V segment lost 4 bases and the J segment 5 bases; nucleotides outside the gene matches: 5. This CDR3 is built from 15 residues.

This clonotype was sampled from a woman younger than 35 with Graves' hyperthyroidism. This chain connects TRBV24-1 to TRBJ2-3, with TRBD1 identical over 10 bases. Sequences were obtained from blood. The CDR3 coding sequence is TGTGCCACCAGTGAAACCGGGACAGGGGTAGATACGCAGTATTTT. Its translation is CATSETGTGVDTQYF.